This T cell receptor (beta chain) was sequenced during a study of response to subunit inactivated influenza vaccine. Study-level points and caveats: The authors suggested that few new T cells are recruited per seasonal influenza vaccination.

From the RT-PCR reads, TCRdb called clonotypes with MiXCR, one entry per CDR3 protein. This table holds 550,000 to 600,000 distinct CDR3 sequences, about 10% found once. Note on this clonotype: Its target is not known.

V lost 7 bases, J lost 6 bases, and 12 bases lay in between. CDR3 length equals 13 residues. Germline V gene lookup returns CDR1 MDHEN and CDR2 SYDVKM. This specimen was PBMCs from blood, taken on the day of vaccination. The receptor was derived from a man aged 50 to 60 who received an inactivated influenza vaccine. The chain has TRBV28 and TRBJ2-2; D is possibly TRBD2 (6 bases). CDR3 nucleotides: TGTGCCAGCACGACTAGTCGCTCCGGGGAGCTGTTTTTT. It encodes CASTTSRSGELFF.